This T cell receptor (beta chain) was captured in a study of somatic mutations in cytotoxic T cells in rheumatoid arthritis (TCRdb year 2017). About the investigation overall: Some V beta antibody-stained T-cell populations were flow-sorted on a FACSAria II or Sony SH800 at nearly 100% purity, and sorted V beta1+ cells also underwent TCRB sequencing. To characterize clonality, the study used TCRB deep sequencing while asking whether somatic mutations are carried by expanded CD8+ T-cell clones in newly diagnosed, untreated rheumatoid arthritis. TCRB deep sequencing was performed for roughly 69 rheumatoid arthritis patients and 20 healthy controls. Patient and control groups had essentially identical median ages.

The germline V gene (reference sequence) sets CDR1 to PRHDT and CDR2 to FYEKMQ. V sheds 5 bases and J sheds 4 bases, leaving 15 bases between their ends. Including cysteine and phenylalanine, the CDR3 has 15 amino acids. Just the 45-base CDR3 DNA is kept, in frame starting at base 1. Study-wide findings and limitations: An increase of CD8+ clonality with age was seen in patients (Spearman r ≈ 0.49) but not in healthy controls. There was no significant difference in CD8+ T-cell clonality between rheumatoid arthritis patients and age-matched healthy controls. The antigen targets of the expanded CD8+ clones were unknown, and absence from virus-specific databases did not rule out viral specificity. No adjustment for multiple comparisons was made for the slight TRBV07 underrepresentation in patients. In about an eighth of the roughly 65 patients the largest CD8+ clone exceeded 20% of CD8+ cells, and several identical CD8+ TCRB sequences were shared between blood and synovial fluid.

A single count supports this clone. Its antigen remains undetermined. No base quality information exists; no much larger clone differs at one position. The 15 to 20 healthy controls were blood donors whose buffy coats were used; they had a median age of roughly 50 years (range about 21-75), and more than 45% were female. On an AutoMACS, CD4+ and CD8+ cells were isolated via positive magnetic bead selection, and their purity was verified by flow cytometry. Ficoll-Paque PLUS density gradient separation was used to isolate peripheral blood mononuclear cells. DNA was extracted from CD4-enriched, CD8-enriched or PBMC samples with Nucleospin Tissue or Tissue XS kits and quantified with a Qubit 2.0 fluorometer. The immunoSEQ assay was applied to genomic DNA for TCRB CDR3 sequencing. The original pipeline was this. Only productive TCRB rearrangements were included in the analyses. Clonality was expressed as a Shannon entropy-based productive clonality index, with each clone defined by a unique TCRB CDR3 sequence. Repertoire overlap for a pair of samples was computed from each clone's template counts relative to total templates per sample. V-gene usage measured by flow cytometry correlated with TCRB sequencing V-gene usage, with a Spearman r of 0.5 to 0.65. In its TCRdb copy, this immuneACCESS table keeps in-frame sequences only and misses some clones. Where compared with another copy, unresolved V genes explain less than half of these, and the others have no known cause. Clone size and V and J calls were adopted from that table, with D and trimming inferred from the DNA. This sample lists more than 25,000 clones; about 81% were detected once. In total, the top ten clones hold roughly 5.6% of the sample.

The sample taken for sequencing was CD8+ T cells sorted from blood. Here the chain combines TRBV13 and TRBJ1-3; the D gene is possibly TRBD1, with 6 bases matching. This receptor was identified in a man aged 45-60 years in good health. The nucleotide sequence is given as TGTGCCAGCAGCGGAACAGGGACTGCCGGAAACACCATATATTTT. Its coded protein is CASSGTGTAGNTIYF. With the portions outside the CDR3 filled from the reference TRBV13 and TRBJ1-3 genes, the complete variable region becomes AAGVIQSPRHLIKEKRETATLKCYPIPRHDTVYWYQQGPGQDPQFLISFYEKMQSDKGSIPDRFSAQQFSDYHSELNMSSLELGDSALYFCASSGTGTAGNTIYFGEGSWLTVV.